The 23 T cell receptor beta chains below all came from one sample that was sequenced in a study of cytomegalovirus exposure and HLA in healthy donors. Both 60 Vbeta primers and 13 Jbeta primers went into the PCR. Sequencing used immunoSEQ multiplex PCR; TCRdb keeps in-frame clones, though not all of them. Of roughly 120,000 clones in the sample, about 86% were seen once. Source material: PBMCs. The receptors here all came from a woman between 25 and 40 years old in good health and CMV-seronegative.

This clone was seen once. CDR3 sequence reads: CASDAGVADTQYF. DNA of the CDR3: TGTGCTAGTGACGCGGGAGTGGCAGATACGCAGTATTTT. V is TRBV12-5 and J is TRBJ2-3, with TRBD2 matching 7 bases. Germline CDR1 reads LGHNT; CDR2 reads FRNRAP. V lost 7 bases, J lost 4 bases, and 5 bases stayed unmatched. The CDR3 contains 13 residues.

The CDR3, as DNA: TGTGCCAGCAGAAACTTAAGAGGTGAAAAACTGTTTTTT. Protein sequence: CASRNLRGEKLFF. V is TRBV27 and J is TRBJ1-4; D is ambiguous. Deletions cut 6 bases from V and 7 bases from J, with 12 bases between. The CDR3 is made up of 13 amino acids. From germline, CDR1 is MNHEY and CDR2 SMNVEV (reference sequence).

The V and J genes are TRBV9 and TRBJ2-7, with 12 bases aligning to TRBD2. Germline loops: CDR1 SGDLS, CDR2 YYNGEE. The J segment lost 2 bases and the V segment lost 4 bases, leaving 7 bases of the junction unmatched. The CDR3 totals 16 residues. CDR3: CASSTGGLAGPYEQYF. The CDR3 DNA follows: TGTGCCAGCAGCACAGGAGGACTAGCGGGACCCTACGAGCAGTACTTC. Drawing the rest from reference TRBV9 and TRBJ2-7, the complete variable domain is DSGVTQTPKHLITATGQRVTLRCSPRSGDLSVYWYQQSLDQGLQFLIQYYNGEERAKGNILERFSAQQFPDLHSELNLSSLELGDSALYFCASSTGGLAGPYEQYFGPGTRLTVT.

This clone was seen more than once but under ten times. The chain recombines TRBV5-1 with TRBJ2-3, with 7 nucleotides matching TRBD2. The CDR3 has 15 residues. V lost 0 bases, J lost 4 bases, and 5 bases stayed unmatched. Germline lookup yields CDR1 SGHRS and CDR2 YFSETQ. The CDR3 is CASSLAAGVSDTQYF. CDR3 nucleotides: TGCGCCAGCAGCTTGGCGGCGGGAGTTTCAGATACGCAGTATTTT.

This clone showed up just a few times. The chain is built from TRBV28 and TRBJ2-7, with 8 nucleotides matching TRBD2. The CDR3 is 14 residues long. J lost 3 bases, V lost 6 bases, and 7 bases had no gene match. Germline V CDR1 and CDR2: MDHEN, SYDVKM. CDR3 sequence reads: CASRTGTRFYEQYF. The CDR3 bases are TGTGCCAGCAGGACCGGGACTAGATTCTACGAGCAGTACTTC.

V gene TRBV6-1 combines with J gene TRBJ2-1; D call uncertain. Trimming left V 2 bases short and J 3 bases short, with 14 bases between. This CDR3 has 16 amino acids. The germline CDR1 and CDR2 sequences are MNHNS and SASEGT. This CDR3 reads CASSESSRLRYNEQFF. In DNA, the CDR3 is TGTGCCAGCAGTGAAAGTTCGAGACTTCGCTACAATGAGCAGTTCTTC.

The genes are TRBV28 and TRBJ2-7, with 10 bases fitting TRBD1. Germline V gene sequence: CDR1 MDHEN, CDR2 SYDVKM. There are 15 residues in the CDR3. The junction had 5 bases not matched to a gene; V was cut back by 3 bases and J by 3 bases. In nucleotides, the CDR3 is TGTGCCAGCAGTTTTTATGGACAGGGGGTCTACGAGCAGTACTTC. It is translated as CASSFYGQGVYEQYF. The full variable domain, completed using reference TRBV28 and TRBJ2-7, is DVKVTQSSRYLVKRTGEKVFLECVQDMDHENMFWYRQDPGLGLRLIYFSYDVKMKEKGDIPEGYSVSREKKERFSLILESASTNQTSMYLCASSFYGQGVYEQYFGPGTRLTVT.

V and J are TRBV19 and TRBJ2-7; D is ambiguous. The germline V gene encodes CDR1 LNHDA and CDR2 SQIVND (reference sequence). The length of the CDR3 is 13 residues. Trimming stripped 3 bases from V and 3 bases from J, with 9 bases between. The CDR3 loop reads CASSIAFSYEQYF. DNA of the CDR3: TGTGCCAGTAGTATTGCTTTCAGCTACGAGCAGTACTTC. The complete variable domain, with remaining parts taken from reference TRBV19 and TRBJ2-7, reads DGGITQSPKYLFRKEGQNVTLSCEQNLNHDAMYWYRQDPGQGLRLIYYSQIVNDFQKGDIAEGYSVSREKKESFPLTVTSAQKNPTAFYLCASSIAFSYEQYFGPGTRLTVT.

The rearrangement joins TRBV13 to TRBJ1-1; D possibly corresponds to TRBD1 (5 bases). The germline V gene has CDR1 PRHDT and CDR2 FYEKMQ (reference sequence). V lost 5 bases and J lost 5, with 12 bases in between. The CDR3 has 13 amino acids. The CDR3 region has the DNA TGTGCCAGCAGCCAAGACAGAGTAACTGAAGCTTTCTTT. Amino acid sequence: CASSQDRVTEAFF.

This chain links TRBV15 with TRBJ2-1; 7 positions agree with TRBD2. This CDR3 spans 17 amino acids. The germline CDR1 and CDR2 sequences are LNHNV and YYDKDF (reference sequence). Trimming at V came to 5 bases and at J to 5 bases, leaving 15 bases not matched to a gene. The CDR3 reads CATSLGVRLAEDNEQFF. The CDR3, as DNA: TGTGCCACCAGCCTCGGGGTTCGGCTAGCGGAGGACAATGAGCAGTTCTTC.

J is TRBJ1-2 and V is TRBV14; 7 nucleotides line up with TRBD1. The CDR3 covers 15 residues. V lost 1 base, J lost 1 base, and 3 bases stayed unmatched. Germline loops: CDR1 SGHDN, CDR2 FVKESK. The DNA of the CDR3 is TGTGCCAGCAGCCAAGTGGCAGGGGGTAACTATGGCTACACCTTC. Protein sequence: CASSQVAGGNYGYTF.

The V call is TRBV5-1, the J call TRBJ1-1; tentative D call: TRBD1 (6 bases). The CDR3 is 15 residues long. The germline V gene has CDR1 SGHRS and CDR2 YFSETQ. V shed 3 bases and J shed 3 bases, with 15 bases lying between them. The CDR3 protein is CASSSPGDSDTEAFF. In DNA form, the CDR3 reads TGCGCCAGCAGCTCCCCAGGGGATTCCGACACTGAAGCTTTCTTT.

The CDR3 spells CASSVSVLAGGINEQFF. In DNA, the CDR3 is TGTGCCAGCAGCGTATCCGTTCTAGCGGGAGGCATTAATGAGCAGTTCTTC. The genes are TRBV9 and TRBJ2-1, with 11 bases aligning to TRBD2. CDR3 length equals 17 residues. Germline CDR1 reads SGDLS; CDR2 reads YYNGEE. V trimming: 1 base; J trimming: 7 bases; junction bases outside the gene matches: 10.

This clone was seen a handful of times. The CDR3 DNA follows: TGTGCCAGCAGGCAGGACACTGAAGCTTTCTTT. Amino acid sequence: CASRQDTEAFF. V is TRBV6-6 and J is TRBJ1-1; D is uncertain. Looked up from germline, CDR1 is MNHNY and CDR2 is SVGAGI (reference sequence). The CDR3 spans 11 residues. Trimming took off 6 bases at V and 3 bases at J, with 5 bases between the two ends.

This clone appeared once. Other nucleotide sequences from this sample produce the same CDR3. This rearrangement joins TRBV14 to TRBJ2-3, with 11 bases that match TRBD2. The CDR3 is 15 residues long. Trimming removed 6 bases from V and 2 bases from J; junction bases left unmatched: 4. Per germline, CDR1 SGHDN and CDR2 FVKESK. The CDR3 loop reads CASSPGLAVTDTQYF. The CDR3 coding sequence is TGTGCCAGCAGTCCGGGACTAGCGGTCACAGATACGCAGTATTTT.

This chain links TRBV19 with TRBJ2-3; TRBD2 matches 7 bases. The germline gives CDR1 LNHDA, CDR2 SQIVND (reference sequence). CDR3 length: 15 amino acids. V lost 4 bases, J lost 4 bases, and 8 bases stayed unmatched. CDR3 in amino acids: CASSRQAGWSDTQYF. The CDR3 nucleotides read TGTGCCAGTAGTAGACAAGCGGGGTGGTCAGATACGCAGTATTTT.

Only one count was recorded for this clone. The chain couples TRBV6-5 to TRBJ2-1, with 9 bases matching TRBD2. Trimming at V came to 6 bases and at J to 5 bases, leaving 8 bases not matched to a gene. The CDR3 has 15 residues. The V gene's germline CDR1 is MNHEY and CDR2 SVGAGI. The CDR3 protein is CASRAGTSLHNEQFF. The CDR3 DNA is TGTGCCAGCAGAGCCGGGACTAGCCTCCACAATGAGCAGTTCTTC.

The chain is built from TRBV6-5 and TRBJ2-3, with unresolved D. V was shortened by 0 bases and J by 7 bases, with 8 bases between the two germline ends. The CDR3 extends over 13 amino acids. The germline V gene has CDR1 MNHEY and CDR2 SVGAGI. CDR3 DNA: TGTGCCAGCAGTTACTCTGGGCGAAATACGCAGTATTTT. This codes for CASSYSGRNTQYF.

The chain carries TRBV18 and TRBJ1-4; unclear D gene. V gave up 4 bases and J gave up 0 bases, with 21 bases separating them. There are 19 residues in the CDR3. Germline V lookup: CDR1 KGHSH, CDR2 LQKENI. This chain's CDR3 is CASSRSMRGATATNEKLFF. CDR3 nucleotides: TGTGCCAGCTCACGAAGTATGAGAGGAGCCACCGCAACTAATGAAAAACTGTTTTTT.

This clone was detected once. The rearrangement links TRBV25-1 to TRBJ1-1; 7 bases match TRBD1. The trim removed 6 bases at V and 3 bases at J, leaving 13 bases unmatched. Germline lookup yields CDR1 MGHDK and CDR2 SYGVNS. The CDR3 is made up of 16 amino acids. The CDR3 bases are TGTGCCAGCAGGGGGGAACTACAGGGGTCGGACACTGAAGCTTTCTTT. It specifies CASRGELQGSDTEAFF.

The chain is built from TRBV18 and TRBJ2-5; TRBD2 is a possible D gene (7 bases). The V gene lost 0 bases and the J gene lost 2 bases, with 16 bases spanning the gap. The CDR3 sequence is 17 residues long. Germline CDR1 reads KGHSH; CDR2 reads LQKENI. The CDR3 reads CASSPPRGAGNQETQYF. The CDR3 bases are TGTGCCAGCTCACCACCCCGGGGGGCGGGGAATCAAGAGACCCAGTACTTC.

The chain uses TRBV10-1 and TRBJ2-3; 7 positions agree with TRBD2. Trimming removed 0 bases from V and 3 bases from J; junction bases left unmatched: 0. The length of the CDR3 is 14 residues. CDR1 and CDR2 (germline): WNHNN, SYGVQD (reference sequence). The CDR3 DNA follows: TGCGCCAGCAGTGAGTCGGGGGGGACAGATACGCAGTATTTT. As protein: CASSESGGTDTQYF.

The chain is built from TRBV6-5 and TRBJ2-3; 11 bases are a match to TRBD2. The CDR3 has 15 residues. The J segment lost 4 bases and the V segment lost 6 bases, leaving 6 bases of the junction unmatched. CDR1 is MNHEY, CDR2 SVGAGI, per germline. As DNA, the CDR3 is TGTGCCAGCAGAGGTACTAGCGGGAGCCCAGATACGCAGTATTTT. Its translation is CASRGTSGSPDTQYF.